This T cell receptor beta chain was captured in a study of T cells in Graves' hyperthyroidism and ophthalmopathy. Amplified TCR beta CDR3 regions derived from RNA transcripts. The HTBI set primed first-round TCR CDR3 RT-PCR. TCRdb reanalysed the multiplex PCR reads using MiXCR and keeps one entry per CDR3 protein. The repertoire has roughly 500,000 distinct CDR3 sequences, 40% to 50% of them found once; the top ten carry about two fifths. Trimming pared 0 bases from V and 5 bases from J, leaving 11 bases between. The germline V gene has CDR1 SGHRS and CDR2 YFSETQ. The CDR3 length is 14 residues. The receptor was isolated from an adult woman with Graves' disease, either hyperthyroidism or ophthalmopathy (not recorded which). The V and J genes are TRBV5-1 and TRBJ1-2; D not certain. The sample consisted of peripheral blood or thyroid tissue (not recorded which). CDR3: CASSLGEAVYGYTF. The CDR3 DNA reads TGCGCCAGCAGCTTGGGAGAGGCAGTGTATGGCTACACCTTC.